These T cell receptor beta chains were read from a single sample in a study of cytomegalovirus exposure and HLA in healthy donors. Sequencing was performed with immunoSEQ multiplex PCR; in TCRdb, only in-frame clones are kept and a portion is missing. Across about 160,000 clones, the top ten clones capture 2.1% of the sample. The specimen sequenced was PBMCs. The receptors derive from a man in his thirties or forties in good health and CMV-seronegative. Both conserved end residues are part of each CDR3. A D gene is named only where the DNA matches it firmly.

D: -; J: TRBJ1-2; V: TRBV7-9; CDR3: CASSLAGTWYGYTF; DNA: TGTGCCAGCAGCTTAGCAGGGACATGGTATGGCTACACCTTC
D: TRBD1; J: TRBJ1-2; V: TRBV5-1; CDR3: CASSLADRENGYTF; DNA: TGCGCCAGCAGCTTGGCCGACAGGGAAAATGGCTACACCTTC
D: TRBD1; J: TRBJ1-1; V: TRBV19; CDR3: CASNQLGQGRTEAFF; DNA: TGTGCCAGTAACCAGCTCGGACAGGGGAGGACTGAAGCTTTCTTT
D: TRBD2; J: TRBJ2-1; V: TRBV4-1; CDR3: CASSHGRASGRENEQFF; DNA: TGCGCCAGCAGCCACGGACGGGCTAGCGGGAGGGAGAATGAGCAGTTCTTC
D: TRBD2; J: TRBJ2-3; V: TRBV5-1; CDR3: CASSLAETSGFTDTQYF; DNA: TGCGCCAGCAGCTTGGCCGAGACTAGCGGGTTCACAGATACGCAGTATTTT
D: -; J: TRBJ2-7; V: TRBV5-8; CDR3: CASSLAGTYEQYF; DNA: TGTGCCAGCAGCTTGGCCGGGACCTACGAGCAGTACTTC
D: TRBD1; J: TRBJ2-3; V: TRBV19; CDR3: CASSPRQGKFESTDTQYF; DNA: TGTGCCAGTAGTCCTAGACAGGGTAAATTTGAAAGCACAGATACGCAGTATTTT
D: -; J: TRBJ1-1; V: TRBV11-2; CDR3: CASSLVGGGTTEAFF; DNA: TGTGCCAGCAGCTTAGTAGGGGGGGGCACGACTGAAGCTTTCTTT
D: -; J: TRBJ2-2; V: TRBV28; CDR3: CASSLGQTGELFF; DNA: TGTGCCAGCAGTTTGGGGCAGACCGGGGAGCTGTTTTTT
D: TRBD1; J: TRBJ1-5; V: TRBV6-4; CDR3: CASSDRQGQPQHF; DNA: TGTGCCAGCAGTGACCGACAGGGTCAGCCCCAGCATTTT
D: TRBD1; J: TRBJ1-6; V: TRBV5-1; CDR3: CASKETGVNSPLHF; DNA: TGCGCCAGCAAAGAGACAGGGGTTAATTCACCCCTCCACTTT
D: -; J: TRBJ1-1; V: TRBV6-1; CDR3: CAGRQDSNTEAFF; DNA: TGTGCCGGAAGACAGGACTCGAACACTGAAGCTTTCTTT
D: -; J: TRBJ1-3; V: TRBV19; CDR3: CASKIQAGNTIYF; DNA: TGTGCCAGTAAGATACAAGCTGGAAACACCATATATTTT
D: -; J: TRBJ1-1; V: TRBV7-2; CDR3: CASTTGRGNTEAFF; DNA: TGTGCCAGCACCACAGGGAGGGGAAACACTGAAGCTTTCTTT
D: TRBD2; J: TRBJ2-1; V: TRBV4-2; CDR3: CASSFSGTYNEQFF; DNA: TGTGCCAGCAGCTTTAGCGGGACATACAATGAGCAGTTCTTC
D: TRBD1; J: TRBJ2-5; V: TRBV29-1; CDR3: CSGDRQETQYF; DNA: TGCAGCGGGGACAGACAAGAGACCCAGTACTTC
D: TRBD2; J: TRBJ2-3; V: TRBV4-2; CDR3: CASSQGLLGTDTQYF; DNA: TGTGCCAGCAGCCAGGGACTACTCGGCACAGATACGCAGTATTTT
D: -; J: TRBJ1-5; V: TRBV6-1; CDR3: CASSEARQGLQPQHF; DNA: TGTGCCAGCAGTGAAGCACGGCAGGGGTTGCAGCCCCAGCATTTT
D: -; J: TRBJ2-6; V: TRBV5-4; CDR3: CASSLDNSGANVLTF; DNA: TGTGCCAGCAGCTTGGACAACTCTGGGGCCAACGTCCTGACTTTC
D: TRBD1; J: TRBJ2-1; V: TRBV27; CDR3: CASTNRGSSYNEQFF; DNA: TGTGCCAGCACTAACAGGGGTAGCTCCTACAATGAGCAGTTCTTC
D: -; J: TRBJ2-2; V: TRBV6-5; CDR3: CASSYSTGVSPGELFF; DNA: TGTGCCAGCAGTTACTCGACGGGAGTTAGTCCTGGGGAGCTGTTTTTT
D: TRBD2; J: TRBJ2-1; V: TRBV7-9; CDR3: CASSFVAGAGNEQFF; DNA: TGTGCCAGCAGCTTTGTTGCGGGAGCGGGGAATGAGCAGTTCTTC
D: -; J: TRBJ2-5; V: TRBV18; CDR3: CASSLSVSKEETQYF; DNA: TGTGCCAGCTCATTGAGCGTTTCCAAAGAAGAGACCCAGTACTTC
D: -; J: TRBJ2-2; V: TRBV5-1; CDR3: CASQIRGFNTGELFF; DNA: TGCGCCAGCCAAATCAGAGGCTTCAACACCGGGGAGCTGTTTTTT
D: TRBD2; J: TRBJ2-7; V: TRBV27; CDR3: CASSSPPSGNRHEQYF; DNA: TGTGCCAGCAGTTCACCCCCTAGCGGGAATCGGCACGAGCAGTACTTC
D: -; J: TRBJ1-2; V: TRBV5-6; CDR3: CASGLFGDYYGYTF; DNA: TGTGCCAGCGGCTTGTTTGGGGACTACTATGGCTACACCTTC
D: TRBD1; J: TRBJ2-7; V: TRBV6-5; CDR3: CASQQGVAYEQYF; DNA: TGTGCCAGCCAACAGGGGGTCGCCTACGAGCAGTACTTC
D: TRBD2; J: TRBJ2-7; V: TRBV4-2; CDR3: CASSQDGTSGSSEQYF; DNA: TGTGCCAGCAGCCAAGATGGGACTAGCGGGAGTTCCGAGCAGTACTTC